Below are 16 T cell receptor beta chains sequenced from a single sample in a study of cytomegalovirus exposure and HLA in healthy donors. PCR amplification relied on 60 Vbeta primers (plus 13 Jbeta primers). TCRdb's copy holds only in-frame clones and misses some; the assay was immunoSEQ multiplex PCR. There are 90,000 to 95,000 clones in the sample; about three quarters occur only once, and 4% to 5.5% lies in the top ten. The sequencing input was PBMCs. The receptors derive from a male donor in good health and CMV-seropositive.

The V gene is TRBV19, the J gene TRBJ1-1; D is unclear. The CDR3 is 14 residues long. The ends were cut back, 7 bases at V and 2 bases at J, with 14 bases in the middle. Germline values: CDR1 LNHDA, CDR2 SQIVND (reference sequence). CDR3 in DNA: TGTGCCAGTATTTGGTCCCACTTTAACACTGAAGCTTTCTTT. It translates to CASIWSHFNTEAFF.

Regarding this clone: One end of the junction does not line up with germline, which may come from a read error. The chain has TRBV6-1 and TRBJ1-2; 7 positions match TRBD1. The CDR3 contains 13 residues. CDR1 is MNHNS and CDR2 is SASEGT in the germline V gene. The DNA for the CDR3 is TGTGCCAGCAGGGAAGACAGGGCGGATGGCTACACCTTC. Its translation is CASREDRADGYTF.

The CDR3 sequence: CSATPGTGTYEQYF. CDR3 bases: TGCAGCGCGACCCCCGGGACAGGGACCTACGAGCAGTACTTC. The genes are TRBV29-1 and TRBJ2-7; 9 nucleotides align to TRBD1. Germline V CDR1 and CDR2: SQVTM, ANQGSEA. V trimming: 7 bases; J trimming: 2 bases; junction bases outside the gene matches: 9. CDR3 length equals 14 residues.

This chain joins TRBV27 and TRBJ2-6; TRBD1 matches at 8 bases. Germline-derived CDR1 and CDR2 are MNHEY and SMNVEV (reference sequence). The CDR3 covers 16 residues. With 3 bases clipped from V and 1 base from J, the junction kept 2 bases outside the gene matches. CDR3 sequence (DNA): TGTGCCAGCAGTTTTCAGGGGGCGTCTGGGGCCAACGTCCTGACTTTC. Its protein product is CASSFQGASGANVLTF.

This clone was counted a single time. Likely a read error: the CDR3 ends without its conserved phenylalanine or tryptophan. This chain uses TRBV7-9 with TRBJ1-2, with TRBD1 identical over 7 bases. V shed 3 bases and J 4 bases; nucleotides not matched to a gene: 8. Germline V lookup: CDR1 SEHNR, CDR2 FQNEAQ (reference sequence). The length of the CDR3 is 15 residues. The chain's CDR3 is CASSLGGQALYGYTV. As DNA, the CDR3 is TGTGCCAGCAGCTTGGGCGGACAGGCCCTCTATGGCTACACCGTC.

The chain carries TRBV28 and TRBJ2-1, with unresolved D. Trimming shortened V by 2 bases and J by 5 bases, and 10 bases separated the two germline ends. The CDR3 sequence is 14 residues long. The germline CDR1 and CDR2 sequences are MDHEN and SYDVKM. CDR3 amino acids: CASSLTASHNEQFF. In nucleotides, the CDR3 is TGTGCCAGCAGTTTAACAGCCAGTCACAATGAGCAGTTCTTC.

The chain uses TRBV4-1 and TRBJ1-3; 7 bases agree with TRBD1. Germline CDR1 is MGHRA and CDR2 is YSYEKL. The junction had 4 bases not matched to a gene; V was cut back by 4 bases and J by 4 bases. The CDR3 extends over 14 amino acids. The CDR3 here is CASSLGTEGNTIYF. The CDR3 region has the DNA TGCGCCAGCAGCCTCGGGACAGAAGGAAACACCATATATTTT.

This CDR3 is CASSPFQENTEAFF. CDR3 bases: TGTGCCAGCTCACCTTTCCAGGAAAACACTGAAGCTTTCTTT. This rearrangement joins TRBV18 to TRBJ1-1; no clear D. V gave up 3 bases and J gave up 2 bases, with 10 bases separating them. The CDR3 has 14 amino acids. Germline-derived CDR1 and CDR2 are KGHSH and LQKENI. Looking up the rest from reference TRBV18 and TRBJ1-1 gives the full variable domain: NAGVMQNPRHLVRRRGQEARLRCSPMKGHSHVYWYRQLPEEGLKFMVYLQKENIIDESGMPKERFSAEFPKEGPSILRIQQVVRGDSAAYFCASSPFQENTEAFFGQGTRLTVV.

The chain employs TRBV5-1 and TRBJ2-1, with D maybe TRBD1 (5 bases). The CDR3 is 12 amino acids. The V gene lost 4 bases and the J gene lost 9 bases, with 11 bases spanning the gap. Germline values: CDR1 SGHRS, CDR2 YFSETQ. CDR3: CASSLGPFEQFF. CDR3 bases: TGCGCCAGCAGCCTGGGGCCGTTTGAGCAGTTCTTC.

The V and J genes are TRBV29-1 and TRBJ2-2, with 7 bases identical to TRBD1. The junction had 7 bases not matched to a gene; V was cut back by 0 bases and J by 3 bases. The CDR3 loop spans 16 amino acids. The germline V gene encodes CDR1 SQVTM and CDR2 ANQGSEA. The CDR3 is CSVEDQTGADTGELFF. For the CDR3, the DNA is TGCAGCGTTGAAGACCAAACAGGGGCCGACACCGGGGAGCTGTTTTTT.

This clone was observed a few times. The V gene is TRBV5-1, the J gene TRBJ1-4; no clear D gene. Trimming pared 3 bases from V and 0 bases from J, leaving 6 bases between. The CDR3 sequence is 14 residues long. CDR1 and CDR2 from the germline V gene are SGHRS and YFSETQ. CDR3 sequence: CASSSSPTNEKLFF. For the CDR3, the DNA is TGCGCCAGCAGCTCGAGCCCAACTAATGAAAAACTGTTTTTT.

In DNA, the CDR3 is TGTGCCAGCAGCCGCAGCGGGGATCAGCCCCAGCATTTT. Protein product: CASSRSGDQPQHF. This sequence joins TRBV13 and TRBJ1-5; D uncertain. Looked up from germline, CDR1 is PRHDT and CDR2 is FYEKMQ (reference sequence). Trimming took 5 bases from V and 5 from J, leaving 10 bases between them. There are 13 residues in the CDR3. The complete variable domain, with remaining parts taken from reference TRBV13 and TRBJ1-5, reads AAGVIQSPRHLIKEKRETATLKCYPIPRHDTVYWYQQGPGQDPQFLISFYEKMQSDKGSIPDRFSAQQFSDYHSELNMSSLELGDSALYFCASSRSGDQPQHFGDGTRLSIL.

The CDR3: CAWSRDRAGEKLFF. In DNA, the CDR3 is TGTGCCTGGAGTCGGGACAGGGCAGGGGAAAAACTGTTTTTT. The V gene is TRBV30, the J gene TRBJ1-4; TRBD1 agrees at 9 bases. With 2 bases clipped from V and 8 bases from J, the junction kept 6 bases outside the gene matches. The length of the CDR3 is 14 residues. From germline, CDR1 is GTSNPN and CDR2 SVGIG (reference sequence).

This clone showed up just once. J is TRBJ2-1 and V is TRBV7-2; 10 bases are shared with TRBD2. The V and J ends lost 5 bases and 1 base, in that order; junction bases with no gene match: 8. Germline V gives CDR1 SGHTA, CDR2 FQGNSA. This CDR3 is 17 amino acids long. CDR3 DNA: TGTGCCAGCAGCAAGAGGACTAGCGGATCTTCCTACAATGAGCAGTTCTTC. Translated: CASSKRTSGSSYNEQFF.

The rearrangement uses TRBV27 and TRBJ1-1, with TRBD1 matching over 9 bases. With V trimmed by 7 bases and J by 1 base, 7 bases remained unmatched. The germline V gene has CDR1 MNHEY and CDR2 SMNVEV (reference sequence). CDR3 length: 15 residues. The CDR3 protein is CASTGTGHWNTEAFF. DNA for the CDR3: TGTGCCAGCACCGGGACAGGGCACTGGAACACTGAAGCTTTCTTT.

V and J are TRBV27 and TRBJ1-6; 7 positions match TRBD1. The ends lost 6 bases at V and 5 bases at J; junction bases unmatched: 4. The CDR3 spans 14 residues. CDR1 is MNHEY, CDR2 SMNVEV, per germline (reference sequence). The CDR3 nucleotides read TGTGCCAGCAGGATGACAGGGAATAATTCACCCCTCCACTTT. Protein: CASRMTGNNSPLHF.